Presented here are 19 T cell receptor beta chains from one specimen sequenced in a study of shared clonotypes between healthy human individuals (dated by TCRdb to the early 2020s). Library preparation employed the immunoSEQ multiplex PCR assay. In TCRdb, the immuneACCESS table is reduced to in-frame sequences with V and J assigned. These tables do not hold every clone; where another copy was compared, an unresolved V gene accounts for under half, and the others remain unexplained. Here the sample has about 2.4 million clones; more than 85% occur a single time. The ten largest clones represent about 0.34% of the sample. Sequenced material: naive CD4+ T cells from PBMCs. Interpreted using the paper, the cell subset or site label stands for: CD45RA+ positively selected. The receptor set was obtained from a man aged 18 to 30 in good health. Some clones in this sample may be carry-over from other donors' samples.

This sequence joins TRBV9 and TRBJ2-3, with a weak D call TRBD2 (5 bases). Trimming took 0 bases from V and 5 from J, leaving 7 bases between them. The CDR3 sequence is 13 residues long. Germline CDR1 and CDR2: SGDLS and YYNGEE. The CDR3 sequence: CASSVERVDTQYF. DNA of the CDR3: TGTGCCAGCAGCGTAGAGAGGGTAGATACGCAGTATTTT.

The chain carries TRBV7-2 and TRBJ2-7, with 7 bases fitting TRBD1. J was trimmed by 3 bases and V by 3 bases; bases with no gene match: 5. The CDR3 has 14 residues. Germline V gives CDR1 SGHTA, CDR2 FQGNSA. The chain's CDR3 is CASSFRGRLYEQYF. In nucleotides, the CDR3 is TGTGCCAGCAGCTTCAGGGGGAGACTCTACGAGCAGTACTTC.

The chain recombines TRBV29-1 with TRBJ2-1; D gene unclear. Germline CDR1 SQVTM, CDR2 ANQGSEA. Trimming removed 3 bases at V and 1 base at J, with 22 bases between. The length of the CDR3 is 18 residues. The CDR3 coding sequence is TGCAGCGTTGAGGGTATATTTTCGGCGGACCGATCCTACAATGAGCAGTTCTTC. Protein product: CSVEGIFSADRSYNEQFF.

J is TRBJ1-5 and V is TRBV7-3; tentatively, D is TRBD1 (5 bases). V lost 6 bases and J 0 bases, leaving 24 bases between the germline ends. The length of the CDR3 is 19 residues. Per the germline V gene, CDR1 is SGHTA and CDR2 is FQGTGA. The CDR3 is CASSSLGPKKRNSNQPQHF. CDR3 DNA: TGTGCCAGCAGTTCTCTGGGACCGAAAAAAAGAAATAGCAATCAGCCCCAGCATTTT.

CDR3 bases: TGTGCCAGCAGCCTGGGGACAGGGGGCCGGAACACTGAAGCTTTCTTT. Protein: CASSLGTGGRNTEAFF. The V call is TRBV5-6, the J call TRBJ1-1; the match to TRBD1 covers 12 bases. J lost 1 base, V lost 4 bases, and 5 bases had no gene match. The CDR3 spans 16 residues. Germline lookup yields CDR1 SGHDT and CDR2 YYEEEE.

There are a few counts of this clone. The J gene is TRBJ1-5, the V gene TRBV4-3, with D hard to call. Germline loops: CDR1 LGHNA, CDR2 YSLEER. Trimming took 8 bases from V and 3 from J, leaving 11 bases between them. The CDR3 loop spans 13 amino acids. The CDR3 protein is CASAVGVNQPQHF. CDR3 DNA: TGCGCCAGCGCCGTAGGCGTCAATCAGCCCCAGCATTTT.

The chain recombines TRBV6-5 with TRBJ2-7; 7 nucleotides agree with TRBD1. The germline V gene has CDR1 MNHEY and CDR2 SVGAGI. J was trimmed by 5 bases and V by 4 bases; bases with no gene match: 11. CDR3 size: 15 residues. The CDR3 loop is CASSFAGTEVHEQYF. CDR3 nucleotides: TGTGCCAGCAGTTTCGCCGGGACAGAAGTTCACGAGCAGTACTTC.

The V and J genes are TRBV9 and TRBJ2-3; the D gene is possibly TRBD1 (6 bases). This CDR3 comprises 17 residues. Per germline, CDR1 SGDLS and CDR2 YYNGEE. V was clipped by 4 bases and J by 4 bases, with 22 bases between them. The CDR3 spells CASSRYARGSKSDTQYF. Written as DNA, the CDR3 is TGTGCCAGCAGCCGGTATGCCAGGGGAAGTAAATCAGATACGCAGTATTTT.

The chain has TRBV18 and TRBJ2-7; 9 bases are a match to TRBD1. The length of the CDR3 is 16 residues. CDR1 is KGHSH, CDR2 LQKENI, per germline. V was clipped by 3 bases and J by 4 bases; unmatched bases: 10. The CDR3 is CASSPKKRDRVYEQYF. The CDR3 DNA reads TGTGCCAGCTCACCGAAAAAACGGGACAGGGTGTACGAGCAGTACTTC.

The gene calls are TRBV25-1 and TRBJ1-1; 8 nucleotides agree with TRBD1. Germline assignment: CDR1 MGHDK and CDR2 SYGVNS. This CDR3 has 13 residues. V shed 7 bases and J 5 bases; nucleotides not matched to a gene: 6. CDR3 DNA: TGTGCCAGCATAGGCAGGGGGCCTACTGAAGCTTTCTTT. Its protein is CASIGRGPTEAFF.

Of note for this clone: Different DNA sequences within this sample yield the same CDR3. This chain uses TRBV28 with TRBJ2-7, with TRBD1 matching over 8 bases. Germline-derived CDR1 and CDR2 are MDHEN and SYDVKM. This CDR3 is built from 14 residues. V dropped 2 bases and J dropped 2; count of bases not matched to a gene: 2. The CDR3 loop is CASSLLTGAYEQYF. In nucleotides, the CDR3 is TGTGCCAGCAGTTTACTGACAGGGGCCTACGAGCAGTACTTC.

With regard to this clone: Other DNA sequences within the sample encode an identical CDR3. The CDR3 loop reads CASSQVGGETQYF. The CDR3 nucleotides are TGTGCCAGCAGCCAAGTGGGCGGAGAGACCCAGTACTTC. The chain recombines TRBV4-2 with TRBJ2-5; D remains unclear. CDR1 is LGHNA, CDR2 YNFKEQ, per germline. This CDR3 is 13 amino acids long. V lost 1 base and J lost 4, with 7 bases in between.

The V call is TRBV7-2, the J call TRBJ2-5; a weak D match, TRBD2 (6 bases). Germline CDR1 reads SGHTA; CDR2 reads FQGNSA. Trimming took off 1 base at V and 12 bases at J, with 15 bases between the two ends. The CDR3 is 13 residues long. The CDR3 bases are TGTGCCAGCAGCTTAGATCGGGAGACTTCGGAGTACTTC. Translating gives CASSLDRETSEYF.

The V gene is TRBV20-1, the J gene TRBJ2-1; unclear D gene. Germline lookup yields CDR1 DFQATT and CDR2 SNEGSKA (reference sequence). The CDR3 is made up of 10 amino acids. The ends were cut back, 5 bases at V and 6 bases at J, with 5 bases in the middle. This CDR3 reads CSAPPNEQFF. The CDR3 nucleotides are TGCAGTGCTCCCCCCAATGAGCAGTTCTTC.

The chain employs TRBV5-1 and TRBJ2-3; weak D call: TRBD2 (6 bases). The length of the CDR3 is 15 residues. V was clipped by 1 base and J by 6 bases, with 15 bases between them. Germline V lookup: CDR1 SGHRS, CDR2 YFSETQ. The CDR3 spells CASSLPRGAGDTQYF. CDR3 bases: TGCGCCAGCAGCTTGCCCCGCGGGGCCGGGGATACGCAGTATTTT.

This chain connects TRBV19 to TRBJ2-6; no reliable D call. The CDR3 extends over 14 amino acids. CDR1 LNHDA and CDR2 SQIVND come from the germline V gene (reference sequence). V gave up 6 bases and J gave up 4 bases, with 10 bases separating them. CDR3 nucleotides: TGTGCCAGTAGCTTCTCTGGCGGGGCCAACGTCCTGACTTTC. It specifies CASSFSGGANVLTF.

On this clone itself: Other DNA sequences from this sample encode an identical CDR3 as well. The chain employs TRBV19 and TRBJ2-2; possible D gene TRBD1, 5 bases. This CDR3 comprises 13 residues. V was pared by 5 bases and J by 4 bases, with 8 bases between. Germline lookup yields CDR1 LNHDA and CDR2 SQIVND (reference sequence). CDR3 amino acids: CASSSRGTGELFF. DNA of the CDR3: TGTGCCAGTAGTTCTAGGGGCACCGGGGAGCTGTTTTTT.

This chain links TRBV28 with TRBJ1-1; D perhaps matches TRBD1 (5 bases). This CDR3 is built from 13 residues. Germline V CDR1 and CDR2: MDHEN, SYDVKM. Trimming left V 3 bases short and J 7 bases short, with 12 bases between. In DNA form, the CDR3 reads TGTGCCAGCAGTTTCTTCGGGCAGGGTGAAGCTTTCTTT. Translated, it gives CASSFFGQGEAFF.

V and J are TRBV19 and TRBJ1-1, with 10 bases identical to TRBD1. Germline V CDR1 and CDR2: LNHDA, SQIVND (reference sequence). Unmatched junction bases numbered 13, after V lost 8 bases and J lost 7 bases. The CDR3 loop spans 15 amino acids. DNA of the CDR3: TGTGCCAGTGGAGGGACAGGGGCGCCCCACGGTGAAGCTTTCTTT. Protein product: CASGGTGAPHGEAFF.